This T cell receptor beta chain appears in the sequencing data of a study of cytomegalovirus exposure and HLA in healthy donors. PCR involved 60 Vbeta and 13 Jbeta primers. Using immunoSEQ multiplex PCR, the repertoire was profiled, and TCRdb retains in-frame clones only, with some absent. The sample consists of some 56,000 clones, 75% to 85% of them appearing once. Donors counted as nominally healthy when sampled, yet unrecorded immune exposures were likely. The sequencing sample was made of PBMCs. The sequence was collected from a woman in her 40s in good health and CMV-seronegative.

Here the CDR3 DNA reads TGTGCCAGCAGCTTATACTGGACAGGGGGCTTTGGGGCCAACGTCCTGACTTTC. This gives the protein CASSLYWTGGFGANVLTF. The rearrangement links TRBV11-2 to TRBJ2-6; the match to TRBD1 covers 11 bases. Germline lookup yields CDR1 SGHAT and CDR2 FQNNGV. The CDR3 spans 18 residues. Germline trimming cut 2 bases from V and 3 bases from J; bases unmatched to any gene: 6.